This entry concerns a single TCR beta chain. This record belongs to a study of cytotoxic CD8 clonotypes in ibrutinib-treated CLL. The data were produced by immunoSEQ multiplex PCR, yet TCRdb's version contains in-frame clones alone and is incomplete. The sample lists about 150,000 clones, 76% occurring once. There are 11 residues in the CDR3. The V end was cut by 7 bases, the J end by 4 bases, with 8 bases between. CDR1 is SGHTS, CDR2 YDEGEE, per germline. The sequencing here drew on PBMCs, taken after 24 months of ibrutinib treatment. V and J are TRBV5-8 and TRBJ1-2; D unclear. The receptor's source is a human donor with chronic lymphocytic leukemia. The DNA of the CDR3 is TGTGCCAGCCACGGATTCTATGGCTACACCTTC. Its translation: CASHGFYGYTF.